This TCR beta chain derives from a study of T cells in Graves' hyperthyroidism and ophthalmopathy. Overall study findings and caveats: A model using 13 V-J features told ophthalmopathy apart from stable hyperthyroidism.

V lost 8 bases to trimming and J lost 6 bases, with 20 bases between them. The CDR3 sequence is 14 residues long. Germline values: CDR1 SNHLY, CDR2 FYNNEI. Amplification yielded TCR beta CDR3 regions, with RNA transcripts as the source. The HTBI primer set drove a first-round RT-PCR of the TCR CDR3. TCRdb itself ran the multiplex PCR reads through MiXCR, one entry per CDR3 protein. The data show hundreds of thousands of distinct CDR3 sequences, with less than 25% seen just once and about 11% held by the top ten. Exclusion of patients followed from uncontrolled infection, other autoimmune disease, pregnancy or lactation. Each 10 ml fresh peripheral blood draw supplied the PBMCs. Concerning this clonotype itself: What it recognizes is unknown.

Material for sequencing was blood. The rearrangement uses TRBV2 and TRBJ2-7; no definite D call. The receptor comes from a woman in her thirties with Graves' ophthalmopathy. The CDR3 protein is CASWPRGHGREQYF. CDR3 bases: TGTGCCAGCTGGCCCCGAGGCCATGGGCGCGAGCAGTACTTC.